A single T cell receptor beta chain is shown here with its context. These data belong to a study of T cell responses to AZD1222 COVID-19 vaccine. The CDR3 length is 15 residues. Germline V gene data show CDR1 as SGHNT and CDR2 as YYREEE (reference sequence). V shed 4 bases, J shed 10 bases, and the junction held 11 bases outside the gene matches. Method: immunoSEQ multiplex PCR; TCRdb's copy keeps in-frame clones and lacks some. The table lists some 74,000 clones, about 85% of them singletons. The chain carries TRBV5-4 and TRBJ1-6; 7 nucleotides line up with TRBD1. The source is an adult who received the AZD1222 COVID-19 vaccine. Specimen: peripheral blood, collected 28 days after the second AZD1222 dose. CDR3 DNA sequence: TGTGCCAGCAGCCCCACAGGGACAGTAAGCTCACCCCTCCACTTT. Protein sequence: CASSPTGTVSSPLHF.